This T cell receptor (beta chain) appears in the sequencing data of a study of T cell responses to AZD1222 COVID-19 vaccine. This CDR3 is built from 14 residues. CDR1 SGHNT and CDR2 YYREEE come from the germline V gene (reference sequence). The V gene lost 1 base and the J gene lost 10 bases, with 12 bases spanning the gap. This clone has more than one count but fewer than ten. Assay used: immunoSEQ multiplex PCR; TCRdb lists only in-frame clones, some missing. The top ten hold around 7.8% of the sample, which has over 120,000 clones, approximately 83% seen once. The sample was peripheral blood, taken on day 0 of AZD1222 vaccination. This chain joins TRBV5-4 and TRBJ1-6; weak D call: TRBD1 (5 bases). The TCR sequence derives from an adult in good health. CDR3 DNA: TGTGCCAGCAGCTTGTCTTATAGGGGATCACCCCTCCACTTT. Translated: CASSLSYRGSPLHF.